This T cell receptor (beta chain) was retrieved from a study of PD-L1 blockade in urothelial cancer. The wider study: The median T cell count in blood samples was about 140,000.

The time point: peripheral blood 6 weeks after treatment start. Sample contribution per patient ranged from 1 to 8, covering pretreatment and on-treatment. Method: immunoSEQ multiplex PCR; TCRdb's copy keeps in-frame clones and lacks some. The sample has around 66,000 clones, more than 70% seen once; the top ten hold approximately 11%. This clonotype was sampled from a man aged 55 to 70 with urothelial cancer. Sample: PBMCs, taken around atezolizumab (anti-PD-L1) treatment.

CDR3 coding DNA: TGTGCCAGCAGCTCCCGGGACACCCCTCGCAATGGCTACACCTTC. Translating it yields CASSSRDTPRNGYTF. This chain joins TRBV7-8 and TRBJ1-2, with D possibly matching TRBD1 (6 bases). The germline gives CDR1 SGHVS, CDR2 FQNEAQ. V lost 4 bases, J lost 6 bases, and 18 bases lay in between. This CDR3 contains 15 residues.